The next 13 T cell receptor beta chains were all read from a single sample in a study of OX40 agonist ivuxolimab in advanced cancers. The repertoire was sequenced with immunoSEQ multiplex PCR; TCRdb's copy has only in-frame clones and lacks some. The sample holds under 50,000 clones, around 80% seen once. The sample in question was CD4+ or CD8+ T cells sorted from blood, obtained in a trial of the OX40 agonist ivuxolimab. These receptors were collected from an adult with an advanced solid tumor such as melanoma, head and neck, liver or kidney cancer.

The chain uses TRBV5-6 and TRBJ2-7, with D tentatively TRBD1 (6 bases). Germline V gene data show CDR1 as SGHDT and CDR2 as YYEEEE. V was clipped by 4 bases and J by 2 bases, with 13 bases between them. The CDR3 spans 14 residues. This chain's CDR3 is CASSPRDRPYEQYF. The CDR3 DNA follows: TGTGCCAGCAGCCCTCGAGACAGGCCCTACGAGCAGTACTTC.

In this sample, this clone turned up once. V usage is TRBV7-9 and J usage is TRBJ1-4, with a possible D match to TRBD1 (5 bases). V lost 5 bases and J lost 4, with 20 bases in between. The CDR3 has 17 residues. Germline lookup yields CDR1 SEHNR and CDR2 FQNEAQ (reference sequence). The CDR3 loop reads CASSPRGAGAGNEKLFF. DNA of the CDR3: TGTGCCAGCAGCCCCCGTGGAGCTGGGGCGGGTAATGAAAAACTGTTTTTT.

The rearrangement joins TRBV29-1 to TRBJ1-3; D gene ambiguous. Between the trimmed V and J ends, which lost 4 bases and 0 bases, there was a span of 10 bases. The CDR3 sequence is 14 residues long. Germline assignment: CDR1 SQVTM and CDR2 ANQGSEA. Here the CDR3 reads CSVVYSISGNTIYF. DNA of the CDR3: TGCAGCGTTGTGTACAGTATCTCTGGAAACACCATATATTTT.

J is TRBJ1-3 and V is TRBV11-2; perhaps TRBD1 as D (5 bases). The CDR3 totals 15 residues. The V gene lost 5 bases and the J gene lost 2 bases, with 13 bases spanning the gap. The germline CDR1 and CDR2 sequences are SGHAT and FQNNGV. CDR3 DNA: TGTGCCAGCAGCCTGACAGAGACAACTGGAAACACCATATATTTT. It encodes CASSLTETTGNTIYF. Based on the CDR3 plus reference TRBV11-2 and TRBJ1-3, the full variable domain is EAGVAQSPRYKIIEKRQSVAFWCNPISGHATLYWYQQILGQGPKLLIQFQNNGVVDDSQLPKDRFSAERLKGVDSTLKIQPAKLEDSAVYLCASSLTETTGNTIYFGEGSWLTVV.

This clone was detected a few times. The rearrangement joins TRBV2 to TRBJ1-5, with TRBD1 matching 9 bases. Looked up from germline, CDR1 is SNHLY and CDR2 is FYNNEI. J was trimmed by 0 bases and V by 5 bases; bases with no gene match: 11. The CDR3 extends over 18 amino acids. The CDR3 DNA reads as TGTGCCAGCAGTCCGGACAGGGGCCAAAGGTATAGCAATCAGCCCCAGCATTTT. Translating gives CASSPDRGQRYSNQPQHF. The full variable domain, with the rest looked up from reference TRBV2 and TRBJ1-5, is EPEVTQTPSHQVTQMGQEVILRCVPISNHLYFYWYRQILGQKVEFLVSFYNNEISEKSEIFDDQFSVERPDGSNFTLKIRSTKLEDSAMYFCASSPDRGQRYSNQPQHFGDGTRLSIL.

By its share, this clone is medium-sized. This chain connects TRBV29-1 to TRBJ2-7, with 9 bases lining up with TRBD1. This CDR3 comprises 13 residues. V dropped 5 bases and J dropped 5; count of bases not matched to a gene: 7. The germline gives CDR1 SQVTM, CDR2 ANQGSEA. The chain's CDR3 is CSVTTGQGNEQYF. CDR3 sequence (DNA): TGCAGCGTTACCACGGGACAGGGAAACGAGCAGTACTTC.

The chain combines TRBV6-5 with TRBJ1-5; 9 nucleotides align to TRBD1. With V trimmed by 6 bases and J by 3 bases, 6 bases remained unmatched. Germline V gives CDR1 MNHEY, CDR2 SVGAGI. This CDR3 has 15 amino acids. The CDR3 region has the DNA TGTGCCAGCAGCAGGGACAGGGTCCACAATCAGCCCCAGCATTTT. Translating it yields CASSRDRVHNQPQHF.

The V gene is TRBV9, the J gene TRBJ2-1, with D possibly matching TRBD1 (5 bases). From germline, CDR1 is SGDLS and CDR2 YYNGEE. The V and J ends lost 4 bases and 0 bases respectively, with 11 bases between them. The CDR3 has 15 amino acids. CDR3 sequence (DNA): TGTGCCAGCAGCATAGACAGCAGCTCCTACAATGAGCAGTTCTTC. The encoded protein is CASSIDSSSYNEQFF.

The V call is TRBV4-1, the J call TRBJ2-2; D remains ambiguous. Trimming shortened V by 0 bases and J by 6 bases, and 8 bases separated the two germline ends. The CDR3 has 14 amino acids. Germline V CDR1 and CDR2: MGHRA, YSYEKL. CDR3 nucleotide sequence: TGCGCCAGCAGCCAAGACGGCAGGTCCGGGGAGCTGTTTTTT. Protein: CASSQDGRSGELFF.

The chain couples TRBV10-3 to TRBJ1-2; D is uncertain. The germline CDR1 and CDR2 sequences are ENHRY and SYGVKD. V lost 2 bases to trimming and J lost 3 bases, with 7 bases between them. This CDR3 comprises 13 residues. In nucleotides, the CDR3 is TGTGCCATCAGTGAGATCCCGGACTATGGCTACACCTTC. This sequence encodes CAISEIPDYGYTF.

The gene calls are TRBV5-1 and TRBJ2-5; D gene uncertain. The CDR3 is 14 residues long. V was pared by 5 bases and J by 1 base, with 12 bases between. Germline CDR1 SGHRS, CDR2 YFSETQ. The CDR3 DNA reads TGCGCCAGCAGGGTCCTTACCCTCCAAGAGACCCAGTACTTC. This sequence encodes CASRVLTLQETQYF.

The chain combines TRBV7-3 with TRBJ1-2, with 11 positions matching TRBD1. This CDR3 spans 16 amino acids. V trimming: 5 bases; J trimming: 7 bases; junction bases outside the gene matches: 12. Germline loops: CDR1 SGHTA, CDR2 FQGTGA. This CDR3 is CASSPIPGQGAGGYTF. CDR3 coding DNA: TGTGCCAGCAGCCCTATACCAGGACAGGGGGCGGGTGGCTACACCTTC.

J is TRBJ2-5 and V is TRBV9, with 8 bases lining up with TRBD1. The junction had 6 bases not matched to a gene; V was cut back by 4 bases and J by 1 base. The CDR3 totals 15 residues. The germline V gene has CDR1 SGDLS and CDR2 YYNGEE. CDR3 coding DNA: TGTGCCAGCAGCTTGCGGACAGGGCTCCAAGAGACCCAGTACTTC. Translation: CASSLRTGLQETQYF.